This T cell receptor (beta chain) was documented in a study of T cells after yellow fever vaccination. Study-wide results and limits: A small share of clonotypes appeared in both CD4 and CD8 compartments. There were almost no vaccine-responding clonotypes detectable in the sorted memory subsets on day 0. Contamination by abundant bulk-population clonotypes could be present in FACS-sorted repertoires.

By its share, this clonotype is medium-sized. Template switching by 5'RACE produced TCR cDNA, adding a universal primer site and UMIs. TCRdb re-called the 5' RACE reads with MiXCR, one entry per CDR3 protein. The repertoire holds about 30,000 distinct CDR3 sequences, approximately 6% seen once, with around a quarter in the top ten. The CDR3 totals 12 residues. Trimming removed 5 bases at V and 1 base at J, with 3 bases between. Germline CDR1 LGHDT, CDR2 YNNKEL (reference sequence). The source material was PBMCs, either bulk or a sorted T-cell subset (CD4+, CD8+, memory, or dextramer-sorted; not recorded which), sampled on the day of the yellow fever booster vaccination. V and J are TRBV3-1 and TRBJ1-5, with D unclear. The receptor was derived from a man aged 25 to 45 who received the YFV17D yellow fever vaccine. The CDR3 nucleotides read TGTGCCAGCAGCAGAAGCAATCAGCCCCAGCATTTT. Its protein is CASSRSNQPQHF.